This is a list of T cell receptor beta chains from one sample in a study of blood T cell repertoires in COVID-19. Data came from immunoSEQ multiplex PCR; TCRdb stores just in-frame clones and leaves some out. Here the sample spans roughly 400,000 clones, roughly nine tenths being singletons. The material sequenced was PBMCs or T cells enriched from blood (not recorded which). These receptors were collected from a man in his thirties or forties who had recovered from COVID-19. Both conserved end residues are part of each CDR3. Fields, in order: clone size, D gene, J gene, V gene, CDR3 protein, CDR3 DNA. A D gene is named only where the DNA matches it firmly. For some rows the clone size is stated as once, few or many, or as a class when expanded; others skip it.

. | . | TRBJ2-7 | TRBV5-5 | CASSLDPGTLSYEQYF | TGTGCCAGCAGCTTGGACCCGGGAACCCTTTCCTACGAGCAGTACTTC
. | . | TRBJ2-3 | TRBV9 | CASSGSTTDTQYF | TGTGCCAGCAGCGGGAGCACCACAGATACGCAGTATTTT
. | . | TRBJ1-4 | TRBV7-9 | CASSLGQATNEKLFF | TGTGCCAGCAGCTTAGGACAGGCAACTAATGAAAAACTGTTTTTT
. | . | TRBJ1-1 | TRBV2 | CATDRQDNTEAFF | TGTGCCACCGACAGACAGGACAACACTGAAGCTTTCTTT
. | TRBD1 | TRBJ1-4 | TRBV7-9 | CASSPKTGGAVTNEKLFF | TGTGCCAGCAGCCCGAAGACAGGGGGCGCGGTAACTAATGAAAAACTGTTTTTT
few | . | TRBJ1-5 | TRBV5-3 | CVRRNKRTRQVHQPQHF | TGTGTCAGAAGGAACAAGCGCACTAGACAAGTCCATCAGCCCCAGCATTTT
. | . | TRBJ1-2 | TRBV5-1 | CASSLASGDNYGYTF | TGCGCCAGCAGCTTGGCCTCAGGCGACAACTATGGCTACACCTTC
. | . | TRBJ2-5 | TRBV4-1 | CASSQSPGGRTVLWETQYF | TGCGCCAGCAGCCAAAGCCCCGGAGGGAGAACAGTATTATGGGAGACCCAGTACTTC
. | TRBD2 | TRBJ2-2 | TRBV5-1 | CASSKGLAGVAGELFF | TGCGCCAGCAGCAAGGGACTAGCGGGAGTGGCCGGGGAGCTGTTTTTT
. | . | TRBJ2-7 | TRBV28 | CASTKDTAYEQYF | TGTGCCAGCACCAAGGACACAGCCTACGAGCAGTACTTC